The 31 T cell receptor beta chains below all came from one sample that was sequenced in a study of cytomegalovirus exposure and HLA in healthy donors. Researchers ran the PCR with 60 Vbeta and 13 Jbeta primers. Measured with immunoSEQ multiplex PCR; TCRdb has only the in-frame clones, and not every one. The table includes more than 150,000 clones, roughly 78% detected once. The sequenced material came from PBMCs. The receptors derive from a girl between 10 and 17 years old in good health and CMV-seropositive.

This clone came up a few times. The chain couples TRBV7-9 to TRBJ2-7; the D is unclear. Germline V lookup: CDR1 SEHNR, CDR2 FQNEAQ (reference sequence). Deletions cut 5 bases from V and 2 bases from J, with 16 bases between. This CDR3 is 15 amino acids long. CDR3 sequence (DNA): TGTGCCAGCAGCCCCACCGCTAACAGAGCCTACGAGCAGTACTTC. Its translation: CASSPTANRAYEQYF.

This rearrangement joins TRBV4-1 to TRBJ1-4; 8 bases line up with TRBD1. V gave up 1 base and J gave up 1 base; unmatched junction bases: 5. The CDR3 covers 17 residues. CDR1 MGHRA and CDR2 YSYEKL come from the germline V gene. In DNA form, the CDR3 reads TGCGCCAGCAGCCAAGTCCGCAGGGGGCGAACTAATGAAAAACTGTTTTTT. This codes for CASSQVRRGRTNEKLFF.

J is TRBJ2-5 and V is TRBV4-1, with D possibly matching TRBD2 (6 bases). The J call may be incorrect, as the DNA end agrees better with TRBJ2-7. Germline V CDR1 and CDR2: MGHRA, YSYEKL. The length of the CDR3 is 14 residues. CDR3 in amino acids: CASSQTGVTYEQYF. CDR3 nucleotides: TGCGCCAGCAGCCAAACGGGGGTGACCTACGAGCAGTACTTC.

This chain joins TRBV5-1 and TRBJ2-3, with 7 positions matching TRBD1. V was clipped by 0 bases and J by 1 base; unmatched bases: 5. This CDR3 has 16 amino acids. CDR1 SGHRS and CDR2 YFSETQ come from the germline V gene. CDR3: CASSLGPQGGTDTQYF. CDR3 DNA sequence: TGCGCCAGCAGCTTGGGCCCCCAGGGGGGCACAGATACGCAGTATTTT.

This clone was counted a single time. This chain connects TRBV4-3 to TRBJ2-7; 7 bases are shared with TRBD1. Germline-derived CDR1 and CDR2 are LGHNA and YSLEER. Trimming at V came to 1 base and at J to 2 bases, leaving 5 bases not matched to a gene. CDR3 length: 15 residues. In DNA, the CDR3 is TGCGCCAGCAGCCAAGGAAGGGGGCTCACCTACGAGCAGTACTTC. Translating gives CASSQGRGLTYEQYF.

The chain couples TRBV27 to TRBJ2-3; 11 bases agree with TRBD2. Germline V gives CDR1 MNHEY, CDR2 SMNVEV (reference sequence). CDR3 length: 15 amino acids. Trimming took 5 bases from V and 6 from J; bases not matched to a gene: 7. The CDR3 spells CASSVVAGGPDTQYF. The CDR3 nucleotides are TGTGCCAGCAGTGTCGTAGCGGGGGGGCCGGATACGCAGTATTTT.

V gene TRBV11-1 combines with J gene TRBJ2-7; TRBD1 is a possible D gene (6 bases). The CDR3 spans 17 residues. V was shortened by 4 bases and J by 0 bases, with 19 bases between the two germline ends. Germline values: CDR1 SGHAT, CDR2 FQDESV (reference sequence). CDR3 DNA: TGTGCCAGCAGCTGGGACCCGGGACATCTAAGCTCCTACGAGCAGTACTTC. This encodes CASSWDPGHLSSYEQYF.

The chain combines TRBV7-8 with TRBJ2-1, with 11 positions matching TRBD2. CDR3 length equals 16 residues. Trimming took 1 base from V and 8 from J; bases not matched to a gene: 7. Germline CDR1 is SGHVS and CDR2 is FQNEAQ. This chain's CDR3 is CASSLEASGGFDEQFF. The DNA for the CDR3 is TGTGCCAGCAGCTTAGAGGCTAGCGGGGGGTTTGATGAGCAGTTCTTC.

This chain links TRBV18 with TRBJ2-5; the match to TRBD2 covers 12 bases. Germline CDR1 KGHSH, CDR2 LQKENI. The CDR3 totals 16 residues. The trim removed 1 base at V and 4 bases at J, leaving 4 bases unmatched. CDR3 amino acids: CASSPRTSGAGETQYF. CDR3 in DNA: TGTGCCAGCTCACCACGGACTAGCGGGGCCGGAGAGACCCAGTACTTC.

The J gene is TRBJ1-3, the V gene TRBV14, with D possibly matching TRBD1 (5 bases). This CDR3 is 15 amino acids long. Germline V gives CDR1 SGHDN, CDR2 FVKESK. The ends were cut back, 0 bases at V and 7 bases at J, with 13 bases in the middle. The CDR3 sequence: CASSQDRNRHNTIYF. CDR3 coding DNA: TGTGCCAGCAGCCAAGATCGGAACAGGCACAACACCATATATTTT.

V and J are TRBV5-8 and TRBJ2-7; TRBD2 matches at 7 bases. J lost 2 bases, V lost 4 bases, and 6 bases had no gene match. Germline loops: CDR1 SGHTS, CDR2 YDEGEE. The CDR3 has 14 amino acids. As DNA, the CDR3 is TGTGCCAGCAGCGGTAAGGGACTAACCTACGAGCAGTACTTC. Translating gives CASSGKGLTYEQYF.

This chain links TRBV2 with TRBJ2-7; possible D gene TRBD2, 5 bases. Looked up from germline, CDR1 is SNHLY and CDR2 is FYNNEI. V lost 8 bases and J lost 3, with 17 bases in between. The CDR3 extends over 14 amino acids. The CDR3 DNA sequence: TGTGCCAGCCTTGCCCGGGGAACGGGCTACGAGCAGTACTTC. This sequence encodes CASLARGTGYEQYF. Supplemented by reference TRBV2 and TRBJ2-7, the full variable domain reads EPEVTQTPSHQVTQMGQEVILRCVPISNHLYFYWYRQILGQKVEFLVSFYNNEISEKSEIFDDQFSVERPDGSNFTLKIRSTKLEDSAMYFCASLARGTGYEQYFGPGTRLTVT.

The chain joins TRBV28 to TRBJ2-2, with 7 bases aligning to TRBD1. CDR1 is MDHEN and CDR2 is SYDVKM in the germline V gene. Trimming cost V 6 bases and J 4 bases; bases outside gene matches: 5. The CDR3 length is 14 residues. CDR3 sequence reads: CASSDPGGTGELFF. The CDR3 DNA reads as TGTGCCAGCAGCGACCCAGGGGGCACCGGGGAGCTGTTTTTT.

Notes on this clone: Other DNA sequences within the sample encode an identical CDR3. The chain employs TRBV7-5 and TRBJ2-7; the table gives TRBD1 as D, unverified against the DNA. TRBV7-5 is marked as a pseudogene. The CDR3 totals 14 residues. CDR3 residues: CARSLGQGSYEQYF. The CDR3 DNA sequence: TGTGCCAGAAGCTTAGGTCAGGGATCCTACGAGCAGTACTTC.

The chain employs TRBV19 and TRBJ2-1; 7 nucleotides match TRBD1. There are 12 residues in the CDR3. CDR1 and CDR2 from the germline V gene are LNHDA and SQIVND (reference sequence). Losses at the gene ends were 5 bases for V and 7 bases for J; bases not matched to a gene: 2. The CDR3 region is CASSVRGNEQFF. The DNA of the CDR3 is TGTGCCAGTAGTGTCAGGGGGAATGAGCAGTTCTTC.

V gene TRBV12-1 combines with J gene TRBJ2-3; TRBD2, the D gene given by the table, was not confirmed from the DNA. TRBV12-1 constitutes a pseudogene. CDR3 length: 14 amino acids. In nucleotides, the CDR3 is TGTGCCAGCAGAAGGACTAGCGGGGGAGTGGCGCAGTATTTT. It encodes CASRRTSGGVAQYF.

This clone was detected only once. The J gene is TRBJ2-7, the V gene TRBV19; 7 positions match TRBD1. The CDR3 spans 13 residues. Looked up from germline, CDR1 is LNHDA and CDR2 is SQIVND (reference sequence). The trim removed 5 bases at V and 4 bases at J, leaving 5 bases unmatched. The CDR3 spells CASSEQGWYEQYF. The CDR3 nucleotides read TGTGCCAGTAGTGAACAGGGGTGGTACGAGCAGTACTTC.

This chain joins TRBV7-2 and TRBJ2-5; 8 bases match TRBD1. This CDR3 comprises 14 residues. Germline V gene lookup returns CDR1 SGHTA and CDR2 FQGNSA. Trimming at V came to 5 bases and at J to 4 bases, leaving 6 bases not matched to a gene. The CDR3 bases are TGTGCCAGCAGCGCGAGACAGGGGTTAGAGACCCAGTACTTC. Protein: CASSARQGLETQYF.

The V call is TRBV7-2, the J call TRBJ2-7; TRBD2 is a possible D gene (5 bases). V gave up 3 bases and J gave up 7 bases, with 19 bases separating them. Germline V gene sequence: CDR1 SGHTA, CDR2 FQGNSA. CDR3 length: 15 residues. CDR3 nucleotide sequence: TGTGCCAGCAGCTTTAACCCTAGCCCTAAATGGGAGCAGTACTTC. Its protein product is CASSFNPSPKWEQYF.

The V and J genes are TRBV25-1 and TRBJ2-1; D may be TRBD2 (7 bases). The length of the CDR3 is 16 residues. Germline lookup yields CDR1 MGHDK and CDR2 SYGVNS. Trimming took off 4 bases at V and 2 bases at J, with 15 bases between the two ends. The CDR3 DNA is TGTGCCAGCAGTGCCCGAGGGGGGGGCCCCTACAATGAGCAGTTCTTC. As protein: CASSARGGGPYNEQFF.

The CDR3 region has the DNA TGTGCCAGCAGCGTAGCAACGGGTAATGAGCAGTTCTTC. Translation: CASSVATGNEQFF. V usage is TRBV9 and J usage is TRBJ2-1; D uncertain. This CDR3 is built from 13 residues. V was trimmed by 0 bases and J by 7 bases, leaving 8 bases between them. From germline, CDR1 is SGDLS and CDR2 YYNGEE. Full variable domain (missing parts from reference TRBV9 and TRBJ2-1): DSGVTQTPKHLITATGQRVTLRCSPRSGDLSVYWYQQSLDQGLQFLIQYYNGEERAKGNILERFSAQQFPDLHSELNLSSLELGDSALYFCASSVATGNEQFFGPGTRLTVL.

This clone appeared a few times. The chain recombines TRBV18 with TRBJ1-3; TRBD1 matches 7 bases. With V trimmed by 8 bases and J by 0 bases, 10 bases remained unmatched. The CDR3 loop spans 16 amino acids. The germline CDR1 and CDR2 sequences are KGHSH and LQKENI. The CDR3 spells CASQDRVINSGNTIYF. In nucleotides, the CDR3 is TGTGCCAGCCAAGACAGGGTTATTAACTCTGGAAACACCATATATTTT.

V usage is TRBV6-5 and J usage is TRBJ1-1, with 7 positions matching TRBD1. This CDR3 comprises 16 residues. From germline, CDR1 is MNHEY and CDR2 SVGAGI. V dropped 2 bases and J dropped 1; count of bases not matched to a gene: 7. For the CDR3, the DNA is TGTGCCAGCAGTTACGGGGACAGTTACTGGAACACTGAAGCTTTCTTT. This codes for CASSYGDSYWNTEAFF.

The chain uses TRBV7-9 and TRBJ1-5, with unresolved D. V lost 5 bases and J 2 bases, leaving 22 bases between the germline ends. The CDR3 is 18 amino acids. Germline assignment: CDR1 SEHNR and CDR2 FQNEAQ (reference sequence). In DNA form, the CDR3 reads TGTGCCAGCAGCCCCGGTCTCGGGGTAAGCATAGGCAATCAGCCCCAGCATTTT. The encoded protein is CASSPGLGVSIGNQPQHF.

This chain joins TRBV4-1 and TRBJ2-3, with D possibly matching TRBD2 (6 bases). Trimming shortened V by 4 bases and J by 4 bases, and 15 bases separated the two germline ends. The CDR3 has 15 amino acids. Germline-derived CDR1 and CDR2 are MGHRA and YSYEKL. The CDR3 DNA is TGCGCCAGCAGCCCCCTGGGGGGTCATCCAGATACGCAGTATTTT. It yields the protein CASSPLGGHPDTQYF.

This clone was found once. This chain connects TRBV19 to TRBJ2-2; TRBD2 matches at 8 bases. The CDR3 has 14 residues. J was trimmed by 3 bases and V by 9 bases; bases with no gene match: 6. The germline CDR1 and CDR2 sequences are LNHDA and SQIVND (reference sequence). CDR3 DNA sequence: TGTGCCAGCCACGGGGGGGCGCACACCGGGGAGCTGTTTTTT. It translates to CASHGGAHTGELFF.

V usage is TRBV5-1 and J usage is TRBJ1-4; 10 nucleotides match TRBD1. Trimming at V came to 3 bases and at J to 8 bases, leaving 7 bases not matched to a gene. CDR1 SGHRS and CDR2 YFSETQ come from the germline V gene. The CDR3 has 15 amino acids. CDR3 sequence: CASSWGDRGEEKLFF. The CDR3 coding sequence is TGCGCCAGCAGCTGGGGGGACAGGGGAGAGGAAAAACTGTTTTTT.

This clone was detected only a few times. This sequence joins TRBV10-1 and TRBJ2-3, with 12 bases that match TRBD2. CDR1 is WNHNN and CDR2 is SYGVQD in the germline V gene (reference sequence). The CDR3 is made up of 17 amino acids. The ends lost 6 bases at V and 0 bases at J; junction bases unmatched: 7. The CDR3 coding sequence is TGCGCCAGCAGCCTAGGACTAGCGGGGTCTAGCACAGATACGCAGTATTTT. Its translation is CASSLGLAGSSTDTQYF.

The J gene is TRBJ1-1, the V gene TRBV6-5; D uncertain. Germline loops: CDR1 MNHEY, CDR2 SVGAGI. CDR3 size: 13 residues. V lost 2 bases and J 7 bases, leaving 11 bases between the germline ends. The CDR3 sequence is CASSYRGPNEAFF. CDR3 bases: TGTGCCAGCAGTTACCGAGGCCCGAATGAAGCTTTCTTT.

The V gene is TRBV11-2, the J gene TRBJ2-1, with unresolved D. CDR3 length equals 14 residues. The V end was cut by 1 base, the J end by 5 bases, with 9 bases between. Germline V gene data show CDR1 as SGHAT and CDR2 as FQNNGV. CDR3 region: CASSLVLADNEQFF. DNA of the CDR3: TGTGCCAGCAGCTTAGTGTTGGCCGACAATGAGCAGTTCTTC.

The rearrangement uses TRBV5-4 and TRBJ2-7, with D maybe TRBD1 (6 bases). Per germline, CDR1 SGHNT and CDR2 YYREEE (reference sequence). V gave up 4 bases and J gave up 4 bases, with 15 bases separating them. CDR3 length: 14 amino acids. CDR3 nucleotide sequence: TGTGCCAGCAGCCGGACAGCGACCGAATACGAGCAGTACTTC. Amino acid sequence: CASSRTATEYEQYF. The complete variable domain, with remaining parts taken from reference TRBV5-4 and TRBJ2-7, reads ETGVTQSPTHLIKTRGQQVTLRCSSQSGHNTVSWYQQALGQGPQFIFQYYREEENGRGNFPPRFSGLQFPNYSSELNVNALELDDSALYLCASSRTATEYEQYFGPGTRLTVT.